One sample yielded the 4 T cell receptor beta chains listed below, sequenced in a study of monozygotic twins with inflammatory bowel disease. After re-calling the 5' RACE reads, TCRdb lists one entry per CDR3 protein, DNA absent. The sample includes just over 300,000 distinct CDR3 sequences. The sequenced sample consisted of blood. The receptors were sampled from a human donor with ulcerative colitis or Crohn's disease, or a healthy co-twin of an affected twin (not recorded which).

The genes are TRBV7-2 and TRBJ2-3; TCRdb's D gene call, TRBD1, goes unchecked for lack of DNA. This CDR3 has 13 residues. Germline CDR1 SGHTA, CDR2 FQGNSA. The CDR3 reads CASHRGNTDTQYF.

The chain is built from TRBV18 and TRBJ2-5. Germline V gene sequence: CDR1 KGHSH, CDR2 LQKENI. The CDR3 extends over 13 amino acids. This CDR3 reads CASSPGLKETQYF. The full variable domain, its missing parts supplied by reference TRBV18 and TRBJ2-5, is NAGVMQNPRHLVRRRGQEARLRCSPMKGHSHVYWYRQLPEEGLKFMVYLQKENIIDESGMPKERFSAEFPKEGPSILRIQQVVRGDSAAYFCASSPGLKETQYFGPGTRLLVL.

The chain uses TRBV20-1 and TRBJ2-5; the TCRdb call, TRBD2, lacks DNA for checking. There are 14 residues in the CDR3. Germline V lookup: CDR1 DFQATT, CDR2 SNEGSKA (reference sequence). The CDR3 loop reads CSASGTTNQETQYF.

The chain recombines TRBV10-1 with TRBJ2-2; absent DNA, TCRdb's TRBD2 call cannot be checked. Germline V gene data show CDR1 as WNHNN and CDR2 as SYGVQD (reference sequence). The CDR3 consists of 16 residues. This CDR3 reads CASSDRTSGNTGELFF.